Below, 8 T cell receptor beta chains from the same sample are listed, as sequenced in a study of the immune and genomic landscape of osteosarcoma. TCRdb's copy holds only in-frame clones and misses some; the assay was immunoSEQ multiplex PCR. The sample includes 2,500 or so clones, around 70% of them seen just once. The sample consisted of tumor tissue from a local recurrence in the femur. These receptors all come from a man aged 18 to 29 with osteosarcoma.

The V call is TRBV25-1, the J call TRBJ2-2; no clear D gene. Trimming shortened V by 6 bases and J by 0 bases, and 11 bases separated the two germline ends. Germline values: CDR1 MGHDK, CDR2 SYGVNS. The CDR3 sequence is 15 residues long. The CDR3: CASRTSSPNTGELFF. CDR3 coding DNA: TGTGCCAGCAGGACAAGCAGTCCGAACACCGGGGAGCTGTTTTTT.

As to this clone: This specimen includes other DNA sequences encoding the same CDR3. This sequence joins TRBV20-1 and TRBJ2-7, with unresolved D. The V and J ends lost 0 bases and 3 bases respectively, with 3 bases between them. From germline, CDR1 is DFQATT and CDR2 SNEGSKA (reference sequence). CDR3 length: 11 amino acids. CDR3 nucleotide sequence: TGCAGTGCTAGAGAGGTCTACGAGCAGTACTTC. It encodes CSAREVYEQYF.

In nucleotides, the CDR3 is TGCAGCGTTGAACTAGCGGGGACAGAGACCCAGTACTTC. Its protein product is CSVELAGTETQYF. This chain links TRBV29-1 with TRBJ2-5; 9 positions match TRBD2. The V segment lost 2 bases and the J segment 4 bases; nucleotides outside the gene matches: 2. The germline V gene has CDR1 SQVTM and CDR2 ANQGSEA. The CDR3 is made up of 13 amino acids.

The rearrangement uses TRBV5-6 and TRBJ2-3; 8 bases are a match to TRBD2. The V and J ends lost 5 bases and 0 bases, in that order; junction bases with no gene match: 17. CDR1 and CDR2 (germline): SGHDT, YYEEEE. The CDR3 is 19 amino acids. The CDR3 reads CASSSLTPVSGDSTDTQYF. Written as DNA, the CDR3 is TGTGCCAGCAGTTCCCTTACCCCGGTTAGCGGGGATAGCACAGATACGCAGTATTTT.

The V gene is TRBV5-1, the J gene TRBJ1-2, with unresolved D. V was cut by 0 bases and J by 8 bases, with 14 bases left in between. From germline, CDR1 is SGHRS and CDR2 YFSETQ. There are 14 residues in the CDR3. The CDR3 sequence is CASSLAISHGGYTF. In DNA form, the CDR3 reads TGCGCCAGCAGCTTGGCCATCTCCCACGGGGGCTACACCTTC.

V and J are TRBV9 and TRBJ2-1; 14 nucleotides agree with TRBD2. This CDR3 has 18 amino acids. Looked up from germline, CDR1 is SGDLS and CDR2 is YYNGEE. V lost 0 bases, J lost 9 bases, and 11 bases stayed unmatched. CDR3 DNA sequence: TGTGCCAGCAGCGTAGCTACCGGACTAGCGGGGGGTCTCGGTGAGCAGTTCTTC. It is translated as CASSVATGLAGGLGEQFF. Full variable domain (missing parts from reference TRBV9 and TRBJ2-1): DSGVTQTPKHLITATGQRVTLRCSPRSGDLSVYWYQQSLDQGLQFLIQYYNGEERAKGNILERFSAQQFPDLHSELNLSSLELGDSALYFCASSVATGLAGGLGEQFFGPGTRLTVL.

CDR3 protein: CASSSIEGADTQYF. The CDR3 DNA is TGTGCCAGCAGCTCTATTGAGGGAGCAGATACGCAGTATTTT. The chain couples TRBV11-1 to TRBJ2-3; a possible D gene is TRBD2 (5 bases). The germline V and J ends were trimmed by 4 bases and 4 bases, with 12 bases remaining between them. Per the germline V gene, CDR1 is SGHAT and CDR2 is FQDESV (reference sequence). There are 14 residues in the CDR3.

On this clone itself: Other nucleotide sequences from this sample produce the same CDR3. The chain is built from TRBV18 and TRBJ2-4; no clear D. CDR1 KGHSH and CDR2 LQKENI come from the germline V gene. V dropped 0 bases and J dropped 1 base, with 7 bases sitting between them. The CDR3 consists of 15 residues. The CDR3 is CASSPPGSAKNIQYF. In DNA form, the CDR3 reads TGTGCCAGCTCACCACCGGGGTCGGCCAAAAACATTCAGTACTTC. Combining the CDR3 with reference TRBV18 and TRBJ2-4 gives the whole variable domain NAGVMQNPRHLVRRRGQEARLRCSPMKGHSHVYWYRQLPEEGLKFMVYLQKENIIDESGMPKERFSAEFPKEGPSILRIQQVVRGDSAAYFCASSPPGSAKNIQYFGAGTRLSVL.